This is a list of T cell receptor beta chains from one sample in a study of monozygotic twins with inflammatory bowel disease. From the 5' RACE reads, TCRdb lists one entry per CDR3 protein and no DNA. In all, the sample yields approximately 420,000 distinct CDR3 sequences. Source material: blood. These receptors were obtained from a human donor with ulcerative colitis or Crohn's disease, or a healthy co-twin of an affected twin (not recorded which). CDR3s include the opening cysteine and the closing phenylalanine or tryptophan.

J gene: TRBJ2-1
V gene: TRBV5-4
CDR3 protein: CASSLGSSGSYNEQFF

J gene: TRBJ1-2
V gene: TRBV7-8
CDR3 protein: CASSLEGETVTYGYTF

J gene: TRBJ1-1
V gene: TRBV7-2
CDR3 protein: CASSLEGLDTEAFF

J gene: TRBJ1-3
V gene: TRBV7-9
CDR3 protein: CASSLTLQGAAGNTIYF

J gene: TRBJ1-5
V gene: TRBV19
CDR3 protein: CASSGAGGGQPQHF

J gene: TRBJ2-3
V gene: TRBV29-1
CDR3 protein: CSFNPGVNTQYF

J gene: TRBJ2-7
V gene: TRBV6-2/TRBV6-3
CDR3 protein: CASSSTRQGTEQYF

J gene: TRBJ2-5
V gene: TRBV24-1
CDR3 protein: CATRDRGETQYF

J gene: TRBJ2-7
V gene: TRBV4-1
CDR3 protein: CASSPRRASSYEQYF

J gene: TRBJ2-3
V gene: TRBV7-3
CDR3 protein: CASRLDRSPAYTQYF

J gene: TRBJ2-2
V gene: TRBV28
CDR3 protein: CASSLQGPNTGELFF

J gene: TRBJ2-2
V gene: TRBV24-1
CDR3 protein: CATSRLDSGGPGELFF

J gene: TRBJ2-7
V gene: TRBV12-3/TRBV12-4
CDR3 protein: CASRAGTAYEQYF

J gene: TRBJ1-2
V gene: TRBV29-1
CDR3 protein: CSVDIREALHYGYTF

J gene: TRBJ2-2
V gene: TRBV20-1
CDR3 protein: CSATPGLADTGELFF

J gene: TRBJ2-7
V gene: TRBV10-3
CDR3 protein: CAISEFSGGYEQYF

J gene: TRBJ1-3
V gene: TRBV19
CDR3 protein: CASSMRQRSSGNTIYF

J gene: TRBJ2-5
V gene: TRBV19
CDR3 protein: CASSIIPQETQYF

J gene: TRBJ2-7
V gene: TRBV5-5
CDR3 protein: CASSLAEGSAYEQYF

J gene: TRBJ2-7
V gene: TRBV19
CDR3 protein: CASSITGQGDEQYF

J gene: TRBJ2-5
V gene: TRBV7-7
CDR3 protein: CASSSSGSETQYF

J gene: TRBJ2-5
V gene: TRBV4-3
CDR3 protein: CASSRDRGLQETQYF

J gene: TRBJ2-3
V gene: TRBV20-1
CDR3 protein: CSAPNPRGTSDTQYF

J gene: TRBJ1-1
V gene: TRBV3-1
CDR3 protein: CASSLNSGTEAFF

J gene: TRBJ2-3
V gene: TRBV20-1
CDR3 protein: CSARLAGDLYTQYF

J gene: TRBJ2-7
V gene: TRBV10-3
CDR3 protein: CAISAPSGGAYEQYF

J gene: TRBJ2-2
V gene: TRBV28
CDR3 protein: CASSSGALAGAPGELFF

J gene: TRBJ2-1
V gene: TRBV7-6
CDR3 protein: CASSLGGQSSNNEQFF

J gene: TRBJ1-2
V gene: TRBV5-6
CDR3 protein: CASSLGGKVNYGYTF

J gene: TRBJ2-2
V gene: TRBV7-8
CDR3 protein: CASSRWRAGELFF

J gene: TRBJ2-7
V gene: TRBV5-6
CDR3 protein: CASSALYQNEQYF

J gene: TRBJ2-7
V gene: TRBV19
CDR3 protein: CASSTRTSGGHSYEQYF

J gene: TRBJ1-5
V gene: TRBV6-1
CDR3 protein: CASSASYNQPQHF

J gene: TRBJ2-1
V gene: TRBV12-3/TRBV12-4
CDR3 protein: CASSPRTMNNEQFF

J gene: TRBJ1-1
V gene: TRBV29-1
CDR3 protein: CSVSRAVLGYTEAFF

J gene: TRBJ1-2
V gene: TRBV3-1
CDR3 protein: CASSQDKVTDPYGYTF

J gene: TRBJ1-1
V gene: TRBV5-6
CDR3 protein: CASSPFNPRYPGMNTEAFF

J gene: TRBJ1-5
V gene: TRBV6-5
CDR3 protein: CASSYGQGVEPQHF

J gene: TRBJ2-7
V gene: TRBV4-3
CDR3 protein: CASSQERVQGSEQYF

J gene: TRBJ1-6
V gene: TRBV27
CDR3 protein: CASSLLGGGSYNSPLHF

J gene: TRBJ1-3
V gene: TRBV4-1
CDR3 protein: CASSQGHLSGNTIYF

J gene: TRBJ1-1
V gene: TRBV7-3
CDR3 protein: CASSFLDRANTEAFF

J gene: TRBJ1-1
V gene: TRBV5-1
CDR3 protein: CASSTDRGTEAFF

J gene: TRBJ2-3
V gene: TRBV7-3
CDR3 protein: CASSLLAASTDTQYF

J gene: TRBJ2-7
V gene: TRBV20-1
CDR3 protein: CSARLIPYEQYF

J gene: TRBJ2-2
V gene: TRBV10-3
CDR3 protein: CATGLAGGKTGELFF

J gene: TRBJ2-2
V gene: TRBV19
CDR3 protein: CASRLGQNTGELFF

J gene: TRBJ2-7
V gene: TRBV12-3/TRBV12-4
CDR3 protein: CASSYKGNEQYF

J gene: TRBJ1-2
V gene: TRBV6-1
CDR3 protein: CATPGNGDYGYTF

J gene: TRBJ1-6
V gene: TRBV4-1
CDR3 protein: CASSQDLWAGQTYNSPLHF

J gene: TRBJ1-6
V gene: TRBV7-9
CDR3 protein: CASSTRQGGNSPLHF